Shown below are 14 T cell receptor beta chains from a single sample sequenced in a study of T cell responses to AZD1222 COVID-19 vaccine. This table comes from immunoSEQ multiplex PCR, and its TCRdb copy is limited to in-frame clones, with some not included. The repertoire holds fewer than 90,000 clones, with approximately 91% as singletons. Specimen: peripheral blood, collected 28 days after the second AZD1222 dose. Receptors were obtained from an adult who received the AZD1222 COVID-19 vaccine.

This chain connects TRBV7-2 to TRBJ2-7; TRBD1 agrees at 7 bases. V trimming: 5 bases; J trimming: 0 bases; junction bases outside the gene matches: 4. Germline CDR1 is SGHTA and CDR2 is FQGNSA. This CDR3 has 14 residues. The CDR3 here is CASSQTGISYEQYF. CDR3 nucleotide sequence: TGTGCCAGCAGCCAGACAGGGATCTCCTACGAGCAGTACTTC.

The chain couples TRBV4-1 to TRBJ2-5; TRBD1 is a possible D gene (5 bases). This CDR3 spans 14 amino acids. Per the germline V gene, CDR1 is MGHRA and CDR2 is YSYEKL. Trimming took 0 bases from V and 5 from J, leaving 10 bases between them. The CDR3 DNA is TGCGCCAGCAGCCAAGATATCCAGGGTGAGACCCAGTACTTC. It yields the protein CASSQDIQGETQYF.

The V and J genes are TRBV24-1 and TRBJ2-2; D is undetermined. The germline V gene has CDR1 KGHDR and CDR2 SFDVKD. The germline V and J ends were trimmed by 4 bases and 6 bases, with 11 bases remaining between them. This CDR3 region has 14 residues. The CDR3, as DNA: TGTGCCACCAGTGAGGGCGCCCGATCCGGGGAGCTGTTTTTT. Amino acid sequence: CATSEGARSGELFF.

CDR3 in amino acids: CAIRTGDLTEAFF. CDR3 DNA: TGTGCCATCAGGACAGGGGACCTCACTGAAGCTTTCTTT. V and J are TRBV10-3 and TRBJ1-1; TRBD1 matches 8 bases. The V segment lost 6 bases and the J segment 4 bases; nucleotides outside the gene matches: 4. Germline V lookup: CDR1 ENHRY, CDR2 SYGVKD. The CDR3 consists of 13 residues.

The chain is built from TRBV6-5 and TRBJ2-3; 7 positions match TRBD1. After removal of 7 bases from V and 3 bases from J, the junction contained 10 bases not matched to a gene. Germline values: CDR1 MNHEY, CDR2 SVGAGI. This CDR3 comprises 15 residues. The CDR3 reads CASKAHRGATDTQYF. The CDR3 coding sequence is TGTGCCAGCAAAGCCCACAGGGGAGCAACAGATACGCAGTATTTT.

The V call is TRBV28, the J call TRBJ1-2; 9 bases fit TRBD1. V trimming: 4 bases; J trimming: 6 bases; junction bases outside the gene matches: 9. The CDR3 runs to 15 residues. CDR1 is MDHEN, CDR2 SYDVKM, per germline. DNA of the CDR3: TGTGCCAGCAGTTCGGGACAGGGCTACGAGAATGGCTACACCTTC. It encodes CASSSGQGYENGYTF.

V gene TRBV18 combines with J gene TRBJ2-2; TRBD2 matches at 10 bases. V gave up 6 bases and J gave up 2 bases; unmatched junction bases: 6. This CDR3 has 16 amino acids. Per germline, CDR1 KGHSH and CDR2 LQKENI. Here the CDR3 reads CASSLLAGANTGELFF. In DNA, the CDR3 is TGTGCCAGCTCCCTCCTAGCGGGGGCTAACACCGGGGAGCTGTTTTTT. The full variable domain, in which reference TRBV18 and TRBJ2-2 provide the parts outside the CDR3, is NAGVMQNPRHLVRRRGQEARLRCSPMKGHSHVYWYRQLPEEGLKFMVYLQKENIIDESGMPKERFSAEFPKEGPSILRIQQVVRGDSAAYFCASSLLAGANTGELFFGEGSRLTVL.

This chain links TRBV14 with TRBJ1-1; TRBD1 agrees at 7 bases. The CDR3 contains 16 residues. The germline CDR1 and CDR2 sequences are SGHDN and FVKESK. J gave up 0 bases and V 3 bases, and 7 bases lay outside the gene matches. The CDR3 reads CASSHDMGQLNTEAFF. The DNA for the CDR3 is TGTGCCAGCAGCCATGACATGGGACAGTTGAACACTGAAGCTTTCTTT.

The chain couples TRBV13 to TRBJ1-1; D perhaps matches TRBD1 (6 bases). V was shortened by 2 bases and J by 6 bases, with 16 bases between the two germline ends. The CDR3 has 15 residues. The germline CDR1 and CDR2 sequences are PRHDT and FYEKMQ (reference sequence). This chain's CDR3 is CASSLRRGGGSEAFF. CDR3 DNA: TGTGCCAGCAGCTTAAGACGAGGCGGGGGCTCTGAAGCTTTCTTT.

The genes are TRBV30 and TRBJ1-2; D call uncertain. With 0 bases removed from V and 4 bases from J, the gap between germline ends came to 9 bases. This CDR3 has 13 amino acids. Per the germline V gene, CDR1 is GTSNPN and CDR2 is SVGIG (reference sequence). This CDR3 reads CAWSVHGSYGYTF. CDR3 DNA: TGTGCCTGGAGTGTACATGGCAGCTATGGCTACACCTTC. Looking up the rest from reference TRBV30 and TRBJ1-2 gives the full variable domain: SQTIHQWPATLVQPVGSPLSLECTVEGTSNPNLYWYRQAAGRGLQLLFYSVGIGQISSEVPQNLSASRPQDRQFILSSKKLLLSDSGFYLCAWSVHGSYGYTFGSGTRLTVV.

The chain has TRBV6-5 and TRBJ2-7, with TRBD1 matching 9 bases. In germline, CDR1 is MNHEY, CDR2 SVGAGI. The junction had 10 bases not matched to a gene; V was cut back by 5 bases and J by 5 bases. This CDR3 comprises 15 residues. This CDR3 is CASSPDRGGRNEQYF. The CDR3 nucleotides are TGTGCCAGCAGTCCGGACAGGGGAGGTAGAAACGAGCAGTACTTC.

The DNA of the CDR3 is TGCGCCAGCAGCTTGGTTGGTAGCGGGGGTTGGCAGTTCTTC. Translated: CASSLVGSGGWQFF. The chain employs TRBV5-1 and TRBJ2-1; 9 nucleotides agree with TRBD2. This CDR3 is built from 14 residues. Germline CDR1 SGHRS, CDR2 YFSETQ. With 0 bases clipped from V and 12 bases from J, the junction kept 7 bases outside the gene matches.

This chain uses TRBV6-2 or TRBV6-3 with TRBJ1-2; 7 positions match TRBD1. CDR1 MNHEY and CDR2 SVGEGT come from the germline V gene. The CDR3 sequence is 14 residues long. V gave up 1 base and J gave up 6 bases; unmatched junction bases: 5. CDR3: CASSYWGQSDGYTF. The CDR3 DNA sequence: TGTGCCAGCAGTTACTGGGGACAGTCGGATGGCTACACCTTC.

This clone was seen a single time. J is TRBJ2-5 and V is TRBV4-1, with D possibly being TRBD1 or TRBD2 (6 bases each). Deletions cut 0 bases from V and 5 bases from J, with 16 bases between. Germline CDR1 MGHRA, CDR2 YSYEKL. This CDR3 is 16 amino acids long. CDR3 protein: CASSQDGGGPEETQYF. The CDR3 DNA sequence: TGCGCCAGCAGCCAAGACGGGGGCGGGCCGGAGGAGACCCAGTACTTC.